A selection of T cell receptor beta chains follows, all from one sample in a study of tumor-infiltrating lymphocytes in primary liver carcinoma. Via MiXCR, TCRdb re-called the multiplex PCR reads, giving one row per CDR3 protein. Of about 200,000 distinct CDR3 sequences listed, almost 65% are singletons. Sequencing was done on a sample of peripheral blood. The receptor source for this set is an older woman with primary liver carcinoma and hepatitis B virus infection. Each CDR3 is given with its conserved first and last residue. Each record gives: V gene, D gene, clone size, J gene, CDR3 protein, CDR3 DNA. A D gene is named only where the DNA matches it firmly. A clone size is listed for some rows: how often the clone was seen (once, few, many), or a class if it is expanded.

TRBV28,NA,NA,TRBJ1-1,CASSTGGMGNTEAFF,TGTGCCAGCAGTACGGGAGGAATGGGGAACACTGAAGCTTTCTTT
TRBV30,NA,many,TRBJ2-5,CAWSAQTKLVLVETQYF,TGTGCCTGGAGTGCCCAAACAAAACTCGTCTTGGTAGAGACCCAGTACTTC
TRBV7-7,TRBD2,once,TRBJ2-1,CASSAGLARDKEQFF,TGTGCTAGCAGCGCGGGACTAGCGAGAGACAAAGAGCAGTTCTTC
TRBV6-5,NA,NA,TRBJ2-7,CASSCSAETGSCEQYF,TGTGCCAGCAGTTGCTCGGCGGAGACAGGCTCCTGCGAGCAGTACTTC
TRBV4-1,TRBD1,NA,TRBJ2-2,CASSQTGAMNTGELFF,TGCGCCAGCAGCCAGACAGGGGCAATGAACACCGGGGAGCTGTTTTTT
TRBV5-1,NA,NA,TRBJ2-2,CASSLGRLAGGRTGELFF,TGCGCCAGCAGCTTGGGAAGACTAGCAGGGGGGAGAACCGGGGAGCTGTTTTTT
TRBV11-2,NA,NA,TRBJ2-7,CASSLGWAGQYF,TGTGCCAGCAGCTTGGGATGGGCTGGGCAGTATTTC
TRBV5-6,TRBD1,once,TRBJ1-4,CASSSGTAINEKLFF,TGTGCCAGCAGCAGCGGGACAGCAATAAATGAAAAACTGTTTTTT
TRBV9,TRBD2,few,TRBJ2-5,CASSGSGMYQETQYF,TGTGCCAGCAGTGGGAGCGGGATGTACCAAGAGACCCAGTACTTC
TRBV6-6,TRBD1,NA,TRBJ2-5,CASINRNDRGETQYF,TGTGCCAGCATCAATCGGAACGACAGGGGTGAGACACAGTACTTC
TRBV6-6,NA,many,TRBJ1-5,CASSLGRHQPQHF,TGTGCCAGCAGTTTGGGACGACATCAGCCCCAGCATTTT
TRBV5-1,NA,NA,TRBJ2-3,CATPPVLLATDTQYF,TGCGCCACTCCTCCGGTGCTTCTAGCAACAGATACGCAGTATTTT
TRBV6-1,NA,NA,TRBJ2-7,CANTPRGTLGVYEQYF,TGTGCCAACACCCCTCGCGGGACACTGGGTGTCTACGAGCAGTACTTC
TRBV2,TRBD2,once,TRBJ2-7,CASRGLAEEYF,TGTGCCAGCAGAGGACTAGCGGAAGAGTACTTC
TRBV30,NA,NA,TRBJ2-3,CAIDPQGYTGTQYF,TGTGCCATCGATCCCCAGGGATACACAGGTACGCAGTATTTT
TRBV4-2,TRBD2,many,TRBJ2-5,CASSQGGGERGRKETQYF,TGTGCCAGCAGCCAAGGGGGAGGGGAGCGCGGGAGGAAAGAGACCCAGTACTTC
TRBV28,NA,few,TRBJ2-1,CASGLLGSYNEQFF,TGTGCCAGCGGGCTCCTAGGCTCCTACAATGAGCAGTTCTTC